This T cell receptor (beta chain) emerged from a study of T cell responses to AZD1222 COVID-19 vaccine. A word on this clone: What it binds is unknown.

This CDR3 is built from 18 residues. Germline-derived CDR1 and CDR2 are MNHEY and SMNVEV (reference sequence). V gave up 5 bases and J gave up 0 bases; unmatched junction bases: 12. Clones were sequenced by immunoSEQ multiplex PCR, and TCRdb holds only the in-frame ones, with some missing. The table has some 84,000 clones, 80% to 90% seen once; the top ten hold around 8%. Overall study results and limits: The CD4 TCRs associated with vaccination extended across spike and predominated at 160-218 and 743-854. White British donors predominated, females outnumbered males, and clonal diversity was possibly underestimated.

The source is an adult in good health. The rearrangement joins TRBV27 to TRBJ2-7, with 11 bases lining up with TRBD2. The sample consisted of peripheral blood, taken on day 0 of AZD1222 vaccination. The chain's CDR3 is CASSPRGSGLAGSYEQYF. CDR3 DNA: TGTGCCAGCAGTCCAAGGGGCAGCGGACTAGCGGGCTCCTACGAGCAGTACTTC.